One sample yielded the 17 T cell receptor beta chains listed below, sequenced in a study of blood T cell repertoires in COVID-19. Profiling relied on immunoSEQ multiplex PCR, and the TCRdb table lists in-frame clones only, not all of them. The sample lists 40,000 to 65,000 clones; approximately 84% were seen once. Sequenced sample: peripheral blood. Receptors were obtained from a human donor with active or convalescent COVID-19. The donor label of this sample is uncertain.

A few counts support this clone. The CDR3 sequence is CASSLGGHGNYGYTF. Written as DNA, the CDR3 is TGTGCCAGCAGCTTAGGCGGACATGGGAACTATGGCTACACCTTC. V gene TRBV7-9 combines with J gene TRBJ1-2, with D possibly matching TRBD1 (5 bases). The CDR3 spans 15 residues. Germline V gene lookup returns CDR1 SEHNR and CDR2 FQNEAQ (reference sequence). V lost 1 base, J lost 2 bases, and 11 bases lay in between.

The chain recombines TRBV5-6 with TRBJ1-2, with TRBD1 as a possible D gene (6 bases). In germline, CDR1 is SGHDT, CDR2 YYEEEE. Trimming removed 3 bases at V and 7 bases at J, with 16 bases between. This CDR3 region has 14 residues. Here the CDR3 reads CASSSRGSMAGYTF. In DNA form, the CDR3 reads TGTGCCAGCAGCTCCAGGGGATCTATGGCTGGCTACACCTTC.

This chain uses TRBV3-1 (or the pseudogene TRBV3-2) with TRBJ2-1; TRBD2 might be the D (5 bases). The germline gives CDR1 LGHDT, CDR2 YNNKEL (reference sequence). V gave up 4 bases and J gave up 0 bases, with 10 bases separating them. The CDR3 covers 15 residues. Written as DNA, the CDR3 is TGTGCCAGCAGCCCTAGCAGAAGCTCCTACAATGAGCAGTTCTTC. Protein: CASSPSRSSYNEQFF.

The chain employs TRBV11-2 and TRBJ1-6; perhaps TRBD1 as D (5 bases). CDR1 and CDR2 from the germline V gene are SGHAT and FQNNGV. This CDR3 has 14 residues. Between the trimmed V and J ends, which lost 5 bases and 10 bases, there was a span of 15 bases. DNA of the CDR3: TGTGCCAGCAGCCCACAGGTTGCGAAATCACCCCTCCACTTT. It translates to CASSPQVAKSPLHF.

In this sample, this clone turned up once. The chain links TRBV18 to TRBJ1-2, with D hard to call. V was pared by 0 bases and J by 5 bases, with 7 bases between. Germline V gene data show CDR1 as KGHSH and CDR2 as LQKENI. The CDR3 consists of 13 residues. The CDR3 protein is CASSPPLQYGYTF. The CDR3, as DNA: TGTGCCAGCTCACCACCGCTGCAGTATGGCTACACCTTC.

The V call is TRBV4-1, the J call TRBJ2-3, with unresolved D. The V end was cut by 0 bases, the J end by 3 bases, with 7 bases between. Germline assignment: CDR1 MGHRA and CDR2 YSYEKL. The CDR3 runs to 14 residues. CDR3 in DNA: TGCGCCAGCAGCCAAGAATACTTAACAGATACGCAGTATTTT. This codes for CASSQEYLTDTQYF.

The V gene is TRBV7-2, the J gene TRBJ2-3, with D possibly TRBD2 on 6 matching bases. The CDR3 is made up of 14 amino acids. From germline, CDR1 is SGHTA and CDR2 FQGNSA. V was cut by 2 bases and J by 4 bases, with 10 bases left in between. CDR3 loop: CASSLNGSPDTQYF. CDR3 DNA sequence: TGTGCCAGCAGCTTAAACGGGAGCCCAGATACGCAGTATTTT.

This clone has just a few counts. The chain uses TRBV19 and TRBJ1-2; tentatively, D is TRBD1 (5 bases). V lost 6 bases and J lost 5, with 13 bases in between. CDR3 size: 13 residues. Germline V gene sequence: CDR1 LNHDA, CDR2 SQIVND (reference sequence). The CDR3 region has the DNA TGTGCCAGTAGATTGGACGGACATTATGGCTACACCTTC. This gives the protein CASRLDGHYGYTF.

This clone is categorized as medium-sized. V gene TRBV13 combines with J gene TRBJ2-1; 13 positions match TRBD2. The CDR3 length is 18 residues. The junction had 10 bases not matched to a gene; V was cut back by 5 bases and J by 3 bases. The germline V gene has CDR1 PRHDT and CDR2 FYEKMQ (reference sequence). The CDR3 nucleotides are TGTGCCAGCAGCAAGCTAGCCGGGACTAGCGGGAACTACAATGAGCAGTTCTTC. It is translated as CASSKLAGTSGNYNEQFF.

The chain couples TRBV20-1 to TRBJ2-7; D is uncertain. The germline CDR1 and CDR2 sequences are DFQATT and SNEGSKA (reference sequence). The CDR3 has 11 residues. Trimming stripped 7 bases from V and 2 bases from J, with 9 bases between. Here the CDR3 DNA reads TGCAGTGTAAGCCTTACCTACGAGCAGTACTTC. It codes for CSVSLTYEQYF.

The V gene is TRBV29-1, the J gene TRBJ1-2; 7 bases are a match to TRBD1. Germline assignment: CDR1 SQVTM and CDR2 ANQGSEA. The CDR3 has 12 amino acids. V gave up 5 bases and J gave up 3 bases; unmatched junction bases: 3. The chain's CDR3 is CSVSGQDYGYTF. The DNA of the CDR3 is TGCAGCGTTTCCGGACAGGACTATGGCTACACCTTC.

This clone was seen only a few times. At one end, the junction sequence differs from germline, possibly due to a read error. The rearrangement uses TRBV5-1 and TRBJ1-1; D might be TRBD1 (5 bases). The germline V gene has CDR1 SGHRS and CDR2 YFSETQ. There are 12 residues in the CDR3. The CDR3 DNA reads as TGCGCCAGCAGCTTGGGCAGGGCCAACCCTCTCTTT. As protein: CASSLGRANPLF.

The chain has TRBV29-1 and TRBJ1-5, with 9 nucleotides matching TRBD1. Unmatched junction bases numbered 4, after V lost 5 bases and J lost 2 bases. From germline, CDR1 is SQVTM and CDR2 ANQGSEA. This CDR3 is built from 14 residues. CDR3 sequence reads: CSVSDRGGNQPQHF. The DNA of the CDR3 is TGCAGCGTTTCGGACAGGGGAGGCAATCAGCCCCAGCATTTT.

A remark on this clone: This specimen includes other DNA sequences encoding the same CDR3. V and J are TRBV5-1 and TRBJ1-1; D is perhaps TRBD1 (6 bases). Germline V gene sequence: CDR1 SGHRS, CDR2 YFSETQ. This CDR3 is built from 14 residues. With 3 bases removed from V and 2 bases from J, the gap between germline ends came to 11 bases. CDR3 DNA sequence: TGCGCCAGCAGCTCCCAGGGGAGTAACACTGAAGCTTTCTTT. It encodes CASSSQGSNTEAFF.

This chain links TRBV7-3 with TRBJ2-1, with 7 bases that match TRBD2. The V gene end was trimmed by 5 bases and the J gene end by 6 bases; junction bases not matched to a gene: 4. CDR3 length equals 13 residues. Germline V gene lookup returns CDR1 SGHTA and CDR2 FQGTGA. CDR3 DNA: TGTGCCAGCAGCCTACAGCGGGGCAATGAGCAGTTCTTC. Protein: CASSLQRGNEQFF.

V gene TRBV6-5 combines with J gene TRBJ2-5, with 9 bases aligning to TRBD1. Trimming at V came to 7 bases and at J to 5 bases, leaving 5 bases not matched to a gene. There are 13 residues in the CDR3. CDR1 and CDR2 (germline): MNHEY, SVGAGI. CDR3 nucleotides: TGTGCCAGCAACAGGGGGCTTATGGAGACCCAGTACTTC. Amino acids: CASNRGLMETQYF.

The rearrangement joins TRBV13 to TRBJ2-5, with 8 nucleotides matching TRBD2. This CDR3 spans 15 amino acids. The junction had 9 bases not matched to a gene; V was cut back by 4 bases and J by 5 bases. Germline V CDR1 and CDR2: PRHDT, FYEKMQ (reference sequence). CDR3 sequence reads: CASSSKRESMETQYF. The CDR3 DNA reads TGTGCCAGCAGCTCGAAGCGGGAGAGTATGGAGACCCAGTACTTC.